This TCR beta chain comes out of a study of cytomegalovirus exposure and HLA in healthy donors. Findings and limits, study-wide: Later analysis associated a missense DCLRE1C variant with TCR beta V- and J-gene trimming.

Primers for the PCR totalled 60 Vbeta and 13 Jbeta. Sequencing was performed with immunoSEQ multiplex PCR; in TCRdb, only in-frame clones are kept and a portion is missing. Its table lists 65,000 to 85,000 clones. Turning to this clone: Its antigen is not known.

The CDR3 totals 13 residues. Trimming shortened V by 1 base and J by 0 bases, and 3 bases separated the two germline ends. Germline V lookup: CDR1 SGHTA, CDR2 FQGNSA. The receptor was derived from a female donor in good health and CMV-seropositive. Sequencing was carried out using PBMCs. The chain links TRBV7-2 to TRBJ1-1; D is uncertain. The CDR3 DNA follows: TGTGCCAGCAGCTTAGACATGAACACTGAAGCTTTCTTT. This codes for CASSLDMNTEAFF.